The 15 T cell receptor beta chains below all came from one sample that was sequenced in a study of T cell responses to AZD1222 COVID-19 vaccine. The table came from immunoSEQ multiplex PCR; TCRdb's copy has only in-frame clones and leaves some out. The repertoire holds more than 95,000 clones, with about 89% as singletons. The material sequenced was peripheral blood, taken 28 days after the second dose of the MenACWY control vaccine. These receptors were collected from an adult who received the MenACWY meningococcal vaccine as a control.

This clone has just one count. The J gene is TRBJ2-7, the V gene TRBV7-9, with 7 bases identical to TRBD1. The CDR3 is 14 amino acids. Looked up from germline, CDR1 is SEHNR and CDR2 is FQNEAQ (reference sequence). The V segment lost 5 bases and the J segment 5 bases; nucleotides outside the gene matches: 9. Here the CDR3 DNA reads TGTGCCAGCAGCGCCTCCGGGACAGCTAACGAGCAGTACTTC. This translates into CASSASGTANEQYF.

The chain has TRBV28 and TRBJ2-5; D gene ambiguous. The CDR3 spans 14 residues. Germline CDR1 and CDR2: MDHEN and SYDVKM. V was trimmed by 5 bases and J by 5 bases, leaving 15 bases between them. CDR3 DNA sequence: TGTGCCAGCAGTCGATCCCAGCGCCGGGAGACCCAGTACTTC. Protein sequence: CASSRSQRRETQYF.

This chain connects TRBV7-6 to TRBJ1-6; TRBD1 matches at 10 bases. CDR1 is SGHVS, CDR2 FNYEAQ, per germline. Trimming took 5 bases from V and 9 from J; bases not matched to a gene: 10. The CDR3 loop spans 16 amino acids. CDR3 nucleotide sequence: TGTGCCAGCAGCCAAAGCCTGACAGGGGGCTTTTCACCCCTCCACTTT. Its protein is CASSQSLTGGFSPLHF.

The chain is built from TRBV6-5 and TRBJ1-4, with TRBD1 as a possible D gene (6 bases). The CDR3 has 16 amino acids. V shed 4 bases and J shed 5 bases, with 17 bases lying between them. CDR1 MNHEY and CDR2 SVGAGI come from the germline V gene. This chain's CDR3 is CASSSYQGRGNEKLFF. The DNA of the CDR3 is TGTGCCAGCAGTTCATATCAGGGGAGGGGAAATGAAAAACTGTTTTTT.

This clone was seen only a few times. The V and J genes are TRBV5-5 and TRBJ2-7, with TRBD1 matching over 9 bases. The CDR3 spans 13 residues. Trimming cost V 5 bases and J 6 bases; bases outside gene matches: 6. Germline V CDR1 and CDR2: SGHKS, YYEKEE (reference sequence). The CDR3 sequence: CASREGQGGEQYF. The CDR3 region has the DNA TGTGCCAGCAGGGAGGGACAGGGCGGCGAGCAGTACTTC.

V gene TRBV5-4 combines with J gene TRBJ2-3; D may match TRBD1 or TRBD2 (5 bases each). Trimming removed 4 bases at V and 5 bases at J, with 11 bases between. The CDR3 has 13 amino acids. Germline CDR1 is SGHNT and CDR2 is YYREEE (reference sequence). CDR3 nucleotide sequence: TGTGCCAGCAGCGCGAGAGGGGTAGATACGCAGTATTTT. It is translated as CASSARGVDTQYF.

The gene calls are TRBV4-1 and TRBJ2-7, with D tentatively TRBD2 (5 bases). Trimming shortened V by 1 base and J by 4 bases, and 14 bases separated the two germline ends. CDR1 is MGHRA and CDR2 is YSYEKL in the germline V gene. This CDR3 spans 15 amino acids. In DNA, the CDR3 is TGCGCCAGCAGCCAAGTTGGAGCGGATCGATACGAGCAGTACTTC. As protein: CASSQVGADRYEQYF.

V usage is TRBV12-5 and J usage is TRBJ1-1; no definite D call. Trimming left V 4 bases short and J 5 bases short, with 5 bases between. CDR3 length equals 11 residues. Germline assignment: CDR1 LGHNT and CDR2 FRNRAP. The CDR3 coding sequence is TGTGCTAGTGGTTCCGTTACTGAAGCTTTCTTT. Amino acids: CASGSVTEAFF.

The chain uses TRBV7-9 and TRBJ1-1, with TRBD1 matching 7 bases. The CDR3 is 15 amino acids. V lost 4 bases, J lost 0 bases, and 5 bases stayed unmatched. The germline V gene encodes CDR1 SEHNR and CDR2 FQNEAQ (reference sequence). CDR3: CASSSTGNMNTEAFF. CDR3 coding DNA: TGTGCCAGCAGCTCGACAGGGAACATGAACACTGAAGCTTTCTTT.

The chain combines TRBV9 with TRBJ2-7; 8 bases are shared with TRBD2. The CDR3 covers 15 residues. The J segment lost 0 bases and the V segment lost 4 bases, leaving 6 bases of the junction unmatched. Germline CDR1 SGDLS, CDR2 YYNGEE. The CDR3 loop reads CASSPGGGFSYEQYF. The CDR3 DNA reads TGTGCCAGCAGCCCCGGGGGGGGCTTCTCCTACGAGCAGTACTTC.

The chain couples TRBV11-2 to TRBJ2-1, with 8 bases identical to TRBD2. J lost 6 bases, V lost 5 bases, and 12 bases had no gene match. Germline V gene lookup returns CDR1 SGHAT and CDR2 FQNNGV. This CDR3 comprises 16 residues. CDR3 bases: TGTGCCAGCAGCCCAGAGGCGGGGGGACGGGGCAATGAGCAGTTCTTC. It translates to CASSPEAGGRGNEQFF.

This CDR3 is CASSLAGESYNEQFF. CDR3 sequence (DNA): TGTGCCAGCAGTCTAGCGGGGGAGTCCTACAATGAGCAGTTCTTC. The chain joins TRBV27 to TRBJ2-1; 10 bases match TRBD2. This CDR3 has 15 residues. Looked up from germline, CDR1 is MNHEY and CDR2 is SMNVEV (reference sequence). V was pared by 5 bases and J by 1 base, with 2 bases of the junction left unmatched.

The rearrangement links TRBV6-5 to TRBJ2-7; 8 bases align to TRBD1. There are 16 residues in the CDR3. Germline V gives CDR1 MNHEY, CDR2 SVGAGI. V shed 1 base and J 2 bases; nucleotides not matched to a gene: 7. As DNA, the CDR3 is TGTGCCAGCAGTTACTTCAGGGGGCCATCCCCCTACGAGCAGTACTTC. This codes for CASSYFRGPSPYEQYF.

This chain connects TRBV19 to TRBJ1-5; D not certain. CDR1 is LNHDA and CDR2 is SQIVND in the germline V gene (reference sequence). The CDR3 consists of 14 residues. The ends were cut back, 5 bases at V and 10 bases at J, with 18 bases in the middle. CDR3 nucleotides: TGTGCCAGTAGTCCGGACCGGGGAGGTGGTCCCCAGCATTTT. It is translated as CASSPDRGGGPQHF.

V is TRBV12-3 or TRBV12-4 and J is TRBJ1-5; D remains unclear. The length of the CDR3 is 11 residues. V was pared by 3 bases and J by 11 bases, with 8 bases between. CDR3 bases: TGTGCCAGCAGTTTGGGTTCGGCCCAGCATTTT. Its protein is CASSLGSAQHF.